These T cell receptor beta chains were read from a single sample in a study of multiple sclerosis patients with progressive multifocal leukoencephalopathy. Assay: immunoSEQ multiplex PCR; the TCRdb copy retains only in-frame clones and omits some. The data hold tens of thousands of clones, with over 75% observed a single time. The starting material was PBMCs, obtained from a patient treated with natalizumab. These receptors originate from a human donor with progressive multifocal leukoencephalopathy. The conserved cysteine and the conserved F or W are not part of the CDR3 here. Fields, in order: CDR3 protein, CDR3 length, J gene, V gene.

cdr3_aa: ASSMGVDTQY; cdr3_length: 10; j_call: TRBJ2-3; v_call: TRBV19
cdr3_aa: ASSIEGTSTDTQY; cdr3_length: 13; j_call: TRBJ2-3; v_call: TRBV19
cdr3_aa: ASSSILSPGQGKGWGYT; cdr3_length: 17; j_call: TRBJ1-2; v_call: TRBV7-2
cdr3_aa: ASSIGGRPQETQY; cdr3_length: 13; j_call: TRBJ2-5; v_call: TRBV19
cdr3_aa: ASSSPRSGQVSGANVLT; cdr3_length: 17; j_call: TRBJ2-6; v_call: TRBV28
cdr3_aa: ASSPGSGVVGNQPQH; cdr3_length: 15; j_call: TRBJ1-5; v_call: TRBV9
cdr3_aa: ASSQGVVSPSTDTQY; cdr3_length: 15; j_call: TRBJ2-3; v_call: TRBV4-3
cdr3_aa: AAGDRSNQPQH; cdr3_length: 11; j_call: TRBJ1-5; v_call: TRBV19
cdr3_aa: ASSPGQPYEQY; cdr3_length: 11; j_call: TRBJ2-7; v_call: TRBV18
cdr3_aa: ASSLDMTGIAYEQY; cdr3_length: 14; j_call: TRBJ2-7; v_call: TRBV5-8
cdr3_aa: ASSQDDRGAGYT; cdr3_length: 12; j_call: TRBJ1-2; v_call: TRBV4-3
cdr3_aa: ASQIDGTGGYEQY; cdr3_length: 13; j_call: TRBJ2-7; v_call: TRBV19
cdr3_aa: ASSLGLPSYEQY; cdr3_length: 12; j_call: TRBJ2-7; v_call: TRBV6-6
cdr3_aa: ASRMGQDGDYGYT; cdr3_length: 13; j_call: TRBJ1-2; v_call: TRBV9
cdr3_aa: AISEGGLAGGDEQF; cdr3_length: 14; j_call: TRBJ2-1; v_call: TRBV10-3
cdr3_aa: ASSSDRHNEKLF; cdr3_length: 12; j_call: TRBJ1-4; v_call: TRBV7-9
cdr3_aa: ASSLGGRYDTQY; cdr3_length: 12; j_call: TRBJ2-3; v_call: TRBV7-2
cdr3_aa: ASSQPGQGYGYT; cdr3_length: 12; j_call: TRBJ1-2; v_call: TRBV7-9
cdr3_aa: ASTARGAGAYEQY; cdr3_length: 13; j_call: -; v_call: TRBV6-5
cdr3_aa: AIAQGANYGYT; cdr3_length: 11; j_call: TRBJ1-2; v_call: TRBV28
cdr3_aa: ASSPGAGEQY; cdr3_length: 10; j_call: TRBJ2-7; v_call: TRBV18
cdr3_aa: ASSLVGSGAGGTDTQY; cdr3_length: 16; j_call: TRBJ2-3; v_call: TRBV28
cdr3_aa: ASRPGGDVYGYT; cdr3_length: 12; j_call: TRBJ1-2; v_call: TRBV5-4
cdr3_aa: ASSIATSQPQH; cdr3_length: 11; j_call: TRBJ1-5; v_call: TRBV19
cdr3_aa: ASSLNAFEGYT; cdr3_length: 11; j_call: TRBJ1-2; v_call: TRBV5-5
cdr3_aa: ASGESTEAF; cdr3_length: 9; j_call: TRBJ1-1; v_call: TRBV6-5
cdr3_aa: ASRPTGWKQY; cdr3_length: 10; j_call: TRBJ2-5; v_call: TRBV2
cdr3_aa: SVGGEGGAEAF; cdr3_length: 11; j_call: TRBJ1-1; v_call: TRBV29-1
cdr3_aa: ASSLLKREFGDYNEQF; cdr3_length: 16; j_call: TRBJ2-1; v_call: TRBV7-8
cdr3_aa: ASSQDGGGTGELF; cdr3_length: 13; j_call: TRBJ2-2; v_call: TRBV4-2
cdr3_aa: AWSPRGQGARGYT; cdr3_length: 13; j_call: TRBJ1-2; v_call: TRBV30
cdr3_aa: ASSMAEGPRQPQH; cdr3_length: 13; j_call: TRBJ1-5; v_call: TRBV28
cdr3_aa: ASSPRMGHTEAF; cdr3_length: 12; j_call: TRBJ1-1; v_call: TRBV5-1
cdr3_aa: ASSLWKGSGGTEAF; cdr3_length: 14; j_call: TRBJ1-1; v_call: TRBV13
cdr3_aa: ASTRGLFQPQH; cdr3_length: 11; j_call: TRBJ1-5; v_call: TRBV21-1
cdr3_aa: SVKVAGTGAYEQY; cdr3_length: 13; j_call: TRBJ2-7; v_call: TRBV29-1
cdr3_aa: ASSRQGESEQY; cdr3_length: 11; j_call: TRBJ2-7; v_call: TRBV9
cdr3_aa: ASSSPQGGLAKNIQY; cdr3_length: 15; j_call: TRBJ2-4; v_call: TRBV27
cdr3_aa: ASSQGPQNGEYEQY; cdr3_length: 14; j_call: TRBJ2-7; v_call: TRBV4-3
cdr3_aa: ASSLVGTPLSGNTIY; cdr3_length: 15; j_call: TRBJ1-3; v_call: TRBV11-2
cdr3_aa: ASSLGTGLTEAF; cdr3_length: 12; j_call: TRBJ1-1; v_call: TRBV7-8
cdr3_aa: ASSLGRDYGYT; cdr3_length: 11; j_call: TRBJ1-2; v_call: TRBV7-2
cdr3_aa: ASSKGRNSGNTIY; cdr3_length: 13; j_call: TRBJ1-3; v_call: TRBV6-6